These T cell receptor beta chains were read from a single sample in a study of shared clonotypes between healthy human individuals. TCRdb's table, derived via immunoSEQ multiplex PCR, lists solely in-frame clones and lacks some. Here the sample spans about 2.1 million clones, 93% being singletons. The sequencing input was naive CD8+ T cells from PBMCs. The receptors originated from a man younger than 35 in good health. Some clones in this sample may be carry-over from other donors' samples. Each CDR3 is given without its conserved first and last residue. Clone size, where shown, is once, few, many, or a class for clones that have expanded.

CDR3aa,abundance,v_gene
ASTQSSATYEQY,few,TRBV13
ASSYGVGRTEAF,few,TRBV6-5
ASSLGPTKGVNVLT,.,TRBV13
ASSLLGGTNYEQY,.,TRBV7-8
ASSLYRDKTEAF,.,TRBV28
ASSYYMNTEAF,.,TRBV6-5
ASSPTTGYGYT,.,TRBV28
ASSSFPGLATNEQY,.,TRBV7-8
ASSFTGTGGTEAF,.,TRBV9
SVEVRASGTYEQY,.,TRBV29-1
ASSPTPYEQY,.,TRBV27
ASSSGFLSYEQY,.,TRBV2
ARSLPTSAGEQF,.,TRBV5-3
ASSPGQFYGYT,.,TRBV7-9
ASSIDGETASSYT,.,TRBV19
AISEAAGGGYEQY,.,TRBV10-3
ASRAGAGGDYNEQF,.,TRBV19
ASSEDRAPETQY,.,TRBV2
ASSQEPTGLAGPYNEQF,.,TRBV4-1
ASSQGYTGGVHEQF,.,TRBV4-1
AISDGTGIYGYT,.,TRBV10-3
ASTTGAYEKLF,.,TRBV27
ASSLLGTYYEQY,once,TRBV7-9